The 22 T cell receptor beta chains listed next were all sequenced from one sample in a study of blood T cell repertoires in COVID-19. Clones were read by immunoSEQ multiplex PCR, and TCRdb kept only the in-frame ones, dropping some. The repertoire holds 200,000 to 300,000 clones, 85% to 90% seen once, with approximately 3.7% in the top ten. Sequencing was carried out using PBMCs or T cells enriched from blood (not recorded which). These receptors were taken from a woman aged 25 to 39 who had recovered from COVID-19.

This clone has just a few counts. This chain links TRBV7-9 with TRBJ2-5, with D perhaps TRBD1 (6 bases). This CDR3 has 15 amino acids. The V gene's germline CDR1 is SEHNR and CDR2 FQNEAQ (reference sequence). Trimming removed 4 bases from V and 4 bases from J, with 16 bases in between. The CDR3 reads CASSYIRGGRETQYF. As DNA, the CDR3 is TGTGCCAGCAGCTACATCCGAGGGGGTAGAGAGACCCAGTACTTC.

The DNA for the CDR3 is TGTGCCAGCAGCCCCCGGGCGGGGGCGGACACCGGGGAGCTGTTTTTT. Amino acid sequence: CASSPRAGADTGELFF. This rearrangement joins TRBV7-2 to TRBJ2-2; tentative D call: TRBD2 (7 bases). Trimming cost V 5 bases and J 3 bases, with 16 bases left between them. Germline loops: CDR1 SGHTA, CDR2 FQGNSA. The length of the CDR3 is 16 residues. The full variable domain, its missing parts supplied by reference TRBV7-2 and TRBJ2-2, is GAGVSQSPSNKVTEKGKDVELRCDPISGHTALYWYRQSLGQGLEFLIYFQGNSAPDKSGLPSDRFSAERTGGSVSTLTIQRTQQEDSAVYLCASSPRAGADTGELFFGEGSRLTVL.

CDR3 in amino acids: CAMRGLLAGSDTQYF. As DNA, the CDR3 is TGTGCCATGAGAGGCTTACTAGCGGGATCTGATACGCAGTATTTT. The V call is TRBV10-3, the J call TRBJ2-3; 10 bases line up with TRBD2. CDR1 is ENHRY and CDR2 is SYGVKD in the germline V gene. J gave up 6 bases and V 9 bases, and 12 bases lay outside the gene matches. This CDR3 is 15 amino acids long.

This chain uses TRBV10-3 with TRBJ2-3; D call uncertain. V lost 4 bases and J lost 2, with 10 bases in between. Germline V lookup: CDR1 ENHRY, CDR2 SYGVKD. CDR3 size: 14 residues. The CDR3 loop is CAISASDSTDTQYF. CDR3 DNA: TGTGCCATCAGTGCTTCAGATTCCACAGATACGCAGTATTTT.

The chain carries TRBV30 and TRBJ1-2; 9 bases agree with TRBD1. Trimming cost V 2 bases and J 6 bases; bases outside gene matches: 4. CDR1 GTSNPN and CDR2 SVGIG come from the germline V gene (reference sequence). This CDR3 has 13 residues. CDR3 sequence reads: CAWSQGQGNGYTF. The CDR3, as DNA: TGTGCCTGGAGTCAGGGACAGGGAAATGGCTACACCTTC.

The CDR3 DNA is TGTGCCAGCAGTTTATACGCAGGACTAGCCTACGAGCAGTACTTC. It translates to CASSLYAGLAYEQYF. This chain uses TRBV27 with TRBJ2-7; 7 nucleotides agree with TRBD2. The germline CDR1 and CDR2 sequences are MNHEY and SMNVEV (reference sequence). Losses at the gene ends were 1 base for V and 2 bases for J; bases not matched to a gene: 5. This CDR3 contains 15 residues.

The J gene is TRBJ2-3, the V gene TRBV6-5; 7 positions match TRBD2. The CDR3 consists of 14 residues. CDR1 and CDR2 from the germline V gene are MNHEY and SVGAGI. V gave up 5 bases and J gave up 6 bases; unmatched junction bases: 8. CDR3 residues: CASSRSGGRDTQYF. The DNA for the CDR3 is TGTGCCAGCAGTCGGTCGGGAGGACGGGATACGCAGTATTTT.

The chain links TRBV5-4 to TRBJ2-1; 9 bases fit TRBD2. J lost 4 bases, V lost 2 bases, and 4 bases had no gene match. The CDR3 loop spans 15 amino acids. CDR1 SGHNT and CDR2 YYREEE come from the germline V gene (reference sequence). The chain's CDR3 is CASSFSTSGYNEQFF. The CDR3 bases are TGTGCCAGCAGCTTTTCGACTAGCGGATACAATGAGCAGTTCTTC.

This chain connects TRBV3-1 (or the pseudogene TRBV3-2) to TRBJ1-5, with D unclear. Germline V gene lookup returns CDR1 LGHDT and CDR2 YNNKEL (reference sequence). Trimming removed 1 base from V and 5 bases from J, with 6 bases in between. The CDR3 has 13 residues. CDR3 coding DNA: TGTGCCAGCAGCCAAGGAGGGTATCAGCCCCAGCATTTT. It translates to CASSQGGYQPQHF.

The rearrangement joins TRBV28 to TRBJ2-5; D uncertain. The germline CDR1 and CDR2 sequences are MDHEN and SYDVKM. Trimming left V 5 bases short and J 5 bases short, with 9 bases between. This CDR3 has 12 residues. The CDR3 protein is CASSPNRETQYF. The DNA for the CDR3 is TGTGCCAGCAGTCCAAATCGGGAGACCCAGTACTTC. Full variable domain (rest looked up from reference TRBV28 and TRBJ2-5): DVKVTQSSRYLVKRTGEKVFLECVQDMDHENMFWYRQDPGLGLRLIYFSYDVKMKEKGDIPEGYSVSREKKERFSLILESASTNQTSMYLCASSPNRETQYFGPGTRLLVL.

This rearrangement joins TRBV18 to TRBJ1-1; TRBD1 aligns across 8 bases. From germline, CDR1 is KGHSH and CDR2 LQKENI. The J segment lost 11 bases and the V segment lost 0 bases, leaving 8 bases of the junction unmatched. CDR3 size: 14 residues. CDR3 residues: CASSPPTDRVGAFF. For the CDR3, the DNA is TGTGCCAGCTCACCACCCACGGACAGGGTTGGTGCTTTCTTT.

This rearrangement joins TRBV5-3 to TRBJ2-3; 13 bases are shared with TRBD2. TRBV5-3 is sorted into the ORF group, with uncertain function. The CDR3 is 18 amino acids. Germline trimming cut 4 bases from V and 2 bases from J; bases unmatched to any gene: 10. CDR3 region: CARSHTSGRATTTDTQYF. In nucleotides, the CDR3 is TGTGCCAGAAGCCACACTAGCGGGAGGGCCACGACCACAGATACGCAGTATTTT.

This clone was seen more than once but under ten times. The chain recombines TRBV12-3 or TRBV12-4 with TRBJ1-5, with D unresolved. The V gene lost 3 bases and the J gene lost 8 bases, with 8 bases spanning the gap. This CDR3 is built from 12 residues. CDR3 in DNA: TGTGCCAGCAGTTTCGGGGTGAAGCCCCAGCATTTT. It is translated as CASSFGVKPQHF.

The rearrangement uses TRBV4-2 and TRBJ2-1; 8 nucleotides match TRBD1. The CDR3 runs to 16 residues. Germline V gives CDR1 LGHNA, CDR2 YNFKEQ. With 1 base clipped from V and 6 bases from J, the junction kept 8 bases outside the gene matches. The chain's CDR3 is CASSQGAGGSFNEQFF. The CDR3 DNA is TGTGCCAGCAGCCAAGGGGCAGGGGGCAGTTTCAATGAGCAGTTCTTC.

The CDR3 sequence: CASSLEDFRSYEQYF. DNA of the CDR3: TGCGCCAGCAGCTTGGAGGACTTTCGTTCCTACGAGCAGTACTTC. The chain combines TRBV5-1 with TRBJ2-7; tentatively, D is TRBD2 (5 bases). Germline V gene sequence: CDR1 SGHRS, CDR2 YFSETQ. The CDR3 has 15 residues. V shed 0 bases and J shed 1 base, with 11 bases lying between them.

V is TRBV27 and J is TRBJ1-4, with D unresolved. The V gene lost 4 bases and the J gene lost 6 bases, with 15 bases spanning the gap. Germline V CDR1 and CDR2: MNHEY, SMNVEV (reference sequence). The CDR3 is 15 amino acids. CDR3 residues: CASSSFGRLYEKLFF. As DNA, the CDR3 is TGTGCCAGCAGTTCTTTTGGGAGACTATATGAAAAACTGTTTTTT.

The chain carries TRBV10-3 and TRBJ1-4; 7 positions agree with TRBD1. CDR3 length: 14 residues. CDR1 ENHRY and CDR2 SYGVKD come from the germline V gene. V shed 6 bases and J 5 bases; nucleotides not matched to a gene: 6. The CDR3 here is CAIREGTANEKLFF. In nucleotides, the CDR3 is TGTGCCATCAGGGAAGGGACAGCAAATGAAAAACTGTTTTTT.

The chain couples TRBV6-5 to TRBJ1-5; a possible D gene is TRBD1 (6 bases). The V and J ends lost 4 bases and 7 bases respectively, with 14 bases between them. This CDR3 region has 14 residues. The V gene's germline CDR1 is MNHEY and CDR2 SVGAGI. The CDR3 protein is CASSSTGIVQPQHF. The CDR3 DNA reads TGTGCCAGCAGTTCCACAGGGATTGTACAGCCCCAGCATTTT.

The V and J genes are TRBV27 and TRBJ1-6; no firm D call. V lost 3 bases and J 5 bases, leaving 20 bases between the germline ends. Germline V gene data show CDR1 as MNHEY and CDR2 as SMNVEV (reference sequence). The CDR3 runs to 18 residues. CDR3: CASSFLYSPSTDNSPLHF. The DNA of the CDR3 is TGTGCCAGCAGTTTTCTGTATAGCCCCTCCACCGATAATTCACCCCTCCACTTT.

The rearrangement uses TRBV29-1 and TRBJ2-1; D is undetermined. Trimming cost V 7 bases and J 1 base, with 11 bases left between them. Germline V gene sequence: CDR1 SQVTM, CDR2 ANQGSEA. CDR3 length equals 13 residues. This CDR3 is CSGAGSSYNEQFF. The DNA for the CDR3 is TGCAGCGGAGCCGGGTCTTCCTACAATGAGCAGTTCTTC.

The CDR3 protein is CASSKGETSGSGELFF. In nucleotides, the CDR3 is TGTGCCAGCAGTAAGGGGGAGACTAGCGGGTCCGGGGAGCTGTTTTTT. This chain joins TRBV3-1 (or the pseudogene TRBV3-2) and TRBJ2-2, with 10 bases aligning to TRBD2. CDR1 LGHDT and CDR2 YNNKEL come from the germline V gene (reference sequence). The CDR3 extends over 16 amino acids. The junction had 10 bases not matched to a gene; V was cut back by 6 bases and J by 6 bases.

The chain couples TRBV11-3 to TRBJ2-1; no reliable D call. V was cut by 2 bases and J by 9 bases, with 11 bases left in between. Germline values: CDR1 SGHNT, CDR2 YENEEA. The CDR3 has 13 amino acids. The CDR3 DNA reads as TGTGCCAGCAGCTTAAACCCTATGGTTGAGCAGTTCTTC. Residues: CASSLNPMVEQFF.